This T cell receptor beta chain appears in the sequencing data of a study of cytomegalovirus exposure and HLA in healthy donors. 60 Vbeta and 13 Jbeta primers were used in PCR. TCRdb's table, derived via immunoSEQ multiplex PCR, lists solely in-frame clones and lacks some. This repertoire shows about 55,000 clones, roughly 74% found once; its top ten account for under 45%. Germline V lookup: CDR1 SGHDT, CDR2 YYEEEE. Trimming removed 4 bases at V and 2 bases at J, with 16 bases between. This CDR3 comprises 17 residues. This chain connects TRBV5-6 to TRBJ1-6; no firm D call. The material sequenced was PBMCs. The source of this sequence is a man aged 35 to 55 in good health and CMV-seropositive. The CDR3 DNA reads as TGTGCCAGCAGCAGCCTCCACTATTGGGCCTATAATTCACCCCTCCACTTT. Residues: CASSSLHYWAYNSPLHF.